The sequence of this T cell receptor (beta chain) was determined in a study of blood T cell repertoires in COVID-19. Study-wide context: The United States, Italy and Spain supplied acute and convalescent COVID-19 samples. Sources were T cells, B-cell-depleted T cells, or PBMCs; the material itself was cDNA or gDNA.

Per the authors' pipeline: Nucleated cell number was recorded as an estimate derived from reference gene primer amplification. Produced via immunoSEQ multiplex PCR; TCRdb's table is partial and in-frame only. That table is the source of V, J and clone size, and D and trimming were worked out from the DNA. The sample lists about 140,000 clones; around 83% were seen once. Losses at the gene ends were 8 bases for V and 1 base for J; bases not matched to a gene: 7. This CDR3 has 15 amino acids. Germline-derived CDR1 and CDR2 are MNHEY and SMNVEV (reference sequence). This clone was counted once. The sample was peripheral blood. The chain joins TRBV27 to TRBJ1-1; 10 nucleotides agree with TRBD1. This receptor was obtained from a human donor in a cohort sampled during active COVID-19. CDR3 in amino acids: CASRPTGGRNTEAFF. The CDR3 region has the DNA TGTGCCAGCCGACCGACAGGGGGCAGGAACACTGAAGCTTTCTTT.